The table lists the clone carrying this T cell receptor (beta chain) with a few counts. Followed longitudinally, the Seattle patients had been enrolled during active infection. CDR1 is SGHNT, CDR2 YYREEE, per germline (reference sequence). J was trimmed by 6 bases and V by 1 base; bases with no gene match: 8. The CDR3 totals 15 residues. Sequenced by immunoSEQ multiplex PCR; TCRdb stores in-frame clones only, minus some. The sample includes about 200,000 clones, 75% to 85% of them seen just once. The sample comes from a study of blood T cell repertoires in COVID-19. Study overall: Nucleic acid was either cDNA or gDNA, and it came from T cells, B-cell-depleted T cells, or PBMCs.

The chain recombines TRBV5-4 with TRBJ2-3; 7 bases are shared with TRBD2. The sequence was obtained from a woman in her 40s with COVID-19, enrolled during active disease. The sample taken for sequencing was peripheral blood. This CDR3 reads CASSLRREWGDTQYF. In DNA form, the CDR3 reads TGTGCCAGCAGCTTGCGGCGGGAGTGGGGGGATACGCAGTATTTT.